This is a list of T cell receptor beta chains from one sample in a study of T cells after yellow fever vaccination. TCRdb fed the 5' RACE reads into MiXCR, producing one record per CDR3 protein. The data contain about 340,000 distinct CDR3 sequences, 12% of them seen just once; the ten biggest clones take up around 3%. This specimen was CD4+ T cells sorted from PBMCs, taken 15 days after the yellow fever booster vaccination. Receptor source: a man aged 18 to 35 who received the YFV17D yellow fever vaccine. Both conserved end residues are part of each CDR3. The D gene is left open where the match is weak. Clone size is stated in some rows and not others, as once, few, many or a class when expanded.

d_call	v_call	j_call	clone_size	cdr3_length	cdr3_nt	cdr3_aa
-	TRBV6-2/TRBV6-3	TRBJ1-5	few	16	TGTGCCAGCATCGGAAGCGGGTCGGGCAGGGCTCAGCCCCAGCATTTT	CASIGSGSGRAQPQHF
TRBD1	TRBV4-2	TRBJ2-2	many	16	TGTGCCAGCAGCCAGATTGGACAGGGTAGTACCGGGGAGCTGTTTTTT	CASSQIGQGSTGELFF
TRBD2	TRBV6-5	TRBJ2-5	few	18	TGTGCCAGCAGTTACGCTAGCGGGGGGGGAGAGCTTAGAGAGACCCAGTACTTC	CASSYASGGGELRETQYF
-	TRBV7-2	TRBJ1-5	-	14	TGTGCCAGCAGCTTAAAACAGAGCTATCAGCCCCAGCATTTT	CASSLKQSYQPQHF
-	TRBV20-1	TRBJ1-4	few	13	TGCAGTGCTCCCGGACAAGCTCTTGAAAAACTGTTTTTT	CSAPGQALEKLFF
-	TRBV19	TRBJ1-2	few	14	TGTGCCAGTAAATCCGCGTGGAGGGTTAGAGGCTACACCTTC	CASKSAWRVRGYTF
-	TRBV6-5	TRBJ1-3	many	16	TGTGCCAGCAGGCCCATGTCGGCCGGCTCTGGAAACACCATATATTTT	CASRPMSAGSGNTIYF
-	TRBV7-2	TRBJ2-1	few	16	TGTGCCAGCAGCTTAGCTAGCGGTCCTTCCTACAATGAGCAGTTCTTC	CASSLASGPSYNEQFF
-	TRBV5-1	TRBJ1-1	many	13	TGCGCCAGCTCGAGGGGGGAGATGACTGAAGCTTTCTTT	CASSRGEMTEAFF
TRBD2	TRBV3-1	TRBJ2-5	-	16	TGTGCCAGCAGCCCACGTAGCGGGGGGCCCCAAGAGACCCAGTACTTC	CASSPRSGGPQETQYF
TRBD1	TRBV6-5	TRBJ1-1	few	13	TGTGCCAGCAGACCACAGGGGACCACTGAAGCTTTCTTT	CASRPQGTTEAFF
-	TRBV7-2	TRBJ2-7	many	13	TGTGCCAGCAGCTGGGACGAGCAATACGAGCAGTACTTC	CASSWDEQYEQYF
-	TRBV20-1	TRBJ1-4	-	14	TGCAGTGCAAACAGGGAAGCAACTAATGAAAAACTGTTTTTT	CSANREATNEKLFF
-	TRBV18	TRBJ1-1	-	14	TGTGCCAGCTCACCACCGGGTGGGGGTGCTGAAGCTTTCTTT	CASSPPGGGAEAFF
-	TRBV3-1	TRBJ1-1	-	13	TGTGCCAGCAGCCAAGCCGTGAACACTGAAGCTTTCTTT	CASSQAVNTEAFF
-	TRBV7-2	TRBJ2-7	few	13	TGTGCCAGCAACCCCGGGCGGACCTACGAGCAGTACTTC	CASNPGRTYEQYF
-	TRBV18	TRBJ1-1	few	15	TGTGCCAGCTCATCCGACAGGCTGGTGGGTACTGAAGCTTTCTTT	CASSSDRLVGTEAFF
-	TRBV9	TRBJ2-3	-	14	TGTGCCAGCAGCGTAGACCAGGGAGGAGATACGCAGTATTTT	CASSVDQGGDTQYF
TRBD2	TRBV11-2	TRBJ2-3	few	17	TGTGCCAGCAGCCCGATGGGACTAGCGGGGAGCACAGATACGCAGTATTTT	CASSPMGLAGSTDTQYF
-	TRBV4-2	TRBJ1-2	-	13	TGTGCCAGCAGCCCCGGCGGGGCCTATGGCTACACCTTC	CASSPGGAYGYTF
TRBD1	TRBV5-1	TRBJ1-2	-	12	TGCGCCAGCAGCTCGGACAGGCGTGGCTACACCTTC	CASSSDRRGYTF
-	TRBV12-3/TRBV12-4	TRBJ1-2	many	15	TGTGCCAGCAGTTTACGCTCAGACAGTGTGGCTGGCTACACCTTC	CASSLRSDSVAGYTF
TRBD1	TRBV5-1	TRBJ2-5	-	17	TGCGCCAGCAGCTTGGCCCCGGGACAGGGGAGAACAGAGACCCAGTACTTC	CASSLAPGQGRTETQYF
TRBD2	TRBV12-3/TRBV12-4	TRBJ2-3	few	15	TGTGCCAGCAGGGCCCAGGGCGGGGGGGGAAATACGCAGTATTTT	CASRAQGGGGNTQYF
-	TRBV20-1	TRBJ1-2	-	14	TGCAGTGCCGAGGGGGGAAGAACTAACTATGGCTACACCTTC	CSAEGGRTNYGYTF
TRBD2	TRBV20-1	TRBJ2-4	-	12	TGCAGTTTATCGGGGGGTAGAAACATTCAGTACTTC	CSLSGGRNIQYF
-	TRBV7-3	TRBJ2-2	-	14	TGTGCCAGCAGCTTATCGCATAACACCGGGGAGCTGTTTTTT	CASSLSHNTGELFF
-	TRBV29-1	TRBJ1-4	few	11	TGCAGCGTTGAGAATAATGAAAAACTGTTTTTT	CSVENNEKLFF